These 28 T cell receptor beta chains share one sample of origin, sequenced in a study of OX40 agonist ivuxolimab in advanced cancers. Repertoires were generated with immunoSEQ multiplex PCR, while TCRdb's copy carries only in-frame clones and drops some. The profile shows about 49,000 clones, about 85% of them singletons. Material: CD4+ or CD8+ T cells sorted from blood, obtained in a trial of the OX40 agonist ivuxolimab. Receptors were obtained from an adult with an advanced solid tumor such as melanoma, head and neck, liver or kidney cancer.

Here the CDR3 reads CASSLSGPHNYGYTF. The CDR3 DNA follows: TGTGCCAGCAGCTTATCGGGGCCTCATAACTATGGCTACACCTTC. The chain couples TRBV5-5 to TRBJ1-2; perhaps TRBD1 as D (5 bases). Trimming removed 2 bases from V and 1 base from J, with 12 bases in between. Germline CDR1 reads SGHKS; CDR2 reads YYEKEE (reference sequence). The CDR3 extends over 15 amino acids. The complete variable domain, with remaining parts taken from reference TRBV5-5 and TRBJ1-2, reads DAGVTQSPTHLIKTRGQQVTLRCSPISGHKSVSWYQQVLGQGPQFIFQYYEKEERGRGNFPDRFSARQFPNYSSELNVNALLLGDSALYLCASSLSGPHNYGYTFGSGTRLTVV.

The chain joins TRBV19 to TRBJ2-7; D remains unclear. Germline CDR1 and CDR2: LNHDA and SQIVND (reference sequence). CDR3 size: 12 residues. The V gene lost 5 bases and the J gene lost 7 bases, with 12 bases spanning the gap. The DNA for the CDR3 is TGTGCCAGTAGTTATCACCTCAGGGAGCAGTACGTC. It is translated as CASSYHLREQYV.

This chain connects TRBV30 to TRBJ1-1, with a possible D match to TRBD1 (5 bases). Between the trimmed V and J ends, which lost 3 bases and 1 base, there was a span of 6 bases. This CDR3 comprises 12 residues. CDR1 is GTSNPN, CDR2 SVGIG, per germline (reference sequence). In DNA form, the CDR3 reads TGTGCCTGGAGGGGGGGGAACACTGAAGCTTTCTTT. Its translation is CAWRGGNTEAFF.

This sequence joins TRBV4-3 and TRBJ1-1, with D tentatively TRBD1 (6 bases). The CDR3 consists of 17 residues. Trimming removed 3 bases at V and 7 bases at J, with 24 bases between. CDR1 is LGHNA and CDR2 is YSLEER in the germline V gene. The CDR3 is CASSQDRIPDSRDEAFF. CDR3 coding DNA: TGCGCCAGCAGCCAGGACAGAATCCCCGATTCCCGTGATGAAGCTTTCTTT.

This clone was observed a handful of times. Within the sample, other DNA sequences also encode this same CDR3. This rearrangement joins TRBV6-5 to TRBJ1-3; TRBD1 aligns across 11 bases. The V and J ends lost 2 bases and 4 bases, in that order; junction bases with no gene match: 4. From germline, CDR1 is MNHEY and CDR2 SVGAGI. The CDR3 loop spans 16 amino acids. The CDR3 sequence is CASSYLGQGDGNTIYF. CDR3 nucleotides: TGTGCCAGCAGTTACCTGGGACAGGGGGACGGAAACACCATATATTTT.

This chain connects TRBV4-1 to TRBJ1-1; D is unclear. The CDR3 consists of 17 residues. CDR1 and CDR2 (germline): MGHRA, YSYEKL. The V end was cut by 0 bases, the J end by 3 bases, with 17 bases between. CDR3 coding DNA: TGCGCCAGCAGCCAAGAATATGGGTTTATTAGGGACACTGAAGCTTTCTTT. Protein sequence: CASSQEYGFIRDTEAFF.

The J gene is TRBJ1-4, the V gene TRBV28; 8 bases align to TRBD1. The germline CDR1 and CDR2 sequences are MDHEN and SYDVKM. V was clipped by 3 bases and J by 4 bases; unmatched bases: 10. The CDR3 loop spans 17 amino acids. CDR3: CASSFNGQGLDNEKLFF. CDR3 in DNA: TGTGCCAGCAGTTTTAATGGACAGGGTCTAGATAATGAAAAACTGTTTTTT. The full variable domain, completed using reference TRBV28 and TRBJ1-4, is DVKVTQSSRYLVKRTGEKVFLECVQDMDHENMFWYRQDPGLGLRLIYFSYDVKMKEKGDIPEGYSVSREKKERFSLILESASTNQTSMYLCASSFNGQGLDNEKLFFGSGTQLSVL.

The chain couples TRBV5-8 to TRBJ2-7; D is unclear. The CDR3 is 14 residues long. Germline V gives CDR1 SGHTS, CDR2 YDEGEE. V dropped 4 bases and J dropped 0 bases, with 11 bases sitting between them. CDR3 nucleotides: TGTGCCAGCAGCCACCGATGGGGCTCCTACGAGCAGTACTTC. Its protein product is CASSHRWGSYEQYF.

This sequence joins TRBV28 and TRBJ2-7, with 10 positions matching TRBD1. CDR3 length equals 14 residues. The trim removed 3 bases at V and 4 bases at J, leaving 3 bases unmatched. CDR1 is MDHEN, CDR2 SYDVKM, per germline. DNA for the CDR3: TGTGCCAGCAGTTTGGACAGGGGGTTTTACGAGCAGTACTTC. Its protein is CASSLDRGFYEQYF. The full variable domain, rest sourced from reference TRBV28 and TRBJ2-7, is DVKVTQSSRYLVKRTGEKVFLECVQDMDHENMFWYRQDPGLGLRLIYFSYDVKMKEKGDIPEGYSVSREKKERFSLILESASTNQTSMYLCASSLDRGFYEQYFGPGTRLTVT.

This chain connects TRBV6-5 to TRBJ1-2; TRBD1 matches 8 bases. Germline V CDR1 and CDR2: MNHEY, SVGAGI. The CDR3 has 14 amino acids. The V segment lost 6 bases and the J segment 2 bases; nucleotides outside the gene matches: 5. CDR3 residues: CASSQGQVNYGYTF. CDR3 in DNA: TGTGCCAGCAGCCAGGGACAGGTGAACTATGGCTACACCTTC.

J is TRBJ1-1 and V is TRBV11-2; the match to TRBD1 covers 10 bases. The J segment lost 7 bases and the V segment lost 4 bases, leaving 6 bases of the junction unmatched. CDR3 size: 14 residues. The germline V gene has CDR1 SGHAT and CDR2 FQNNGV. The DNA for the CDR3 is TGTGCCAGCAGCTCGGACAGGGGGTTCGGTGAAGCTTTCTTT. Protein: CASSSDRGFGEAFF.

The V gene is TRBV6-6, the J gene TRBJ2-3; D is unresolved. V lost 5 bases and J lost 1, with 4 bases in between. CDR3 length: 12 amino acids. Germline V gives CDR1 MNHNY, CDR2 SVGAGI (reference sequence). The CDR3 here is CASSPGTDTQYF. The CDR3 DNA sequence: TGTGCCAGCAGTCCGGGCACAGATACGCAGTATTTT.

This clone was seen only a few times. The chain joins TRBV7-9 to TRBJ1-1; D not certain. V was cut by 4 bases and J by 3 bases, with 15 bases left in between. Germline V gene sequence: CDR1 SEHNR, CDR2 FQNEAQ (reference sequence). This CDR3 spans 15 amino acids. This CDR3 reads CASSYLDSWDTEAFF. The CDR3 DNA reads as TGTGCCAGCAGCTACCTGGACTCATGGGACACTGAAGCTTTCTTT.

The chain combines TRBV7-9 with TRBJ1-1; perhaps TRBD1 as D (6 bases). The ends were cut back, 1 base at V and 0 bases at J, with 6 bases in the middle. The length of the CDR3 is 14 residues. The germline CDR1 and CDR2 sequences are SEHNR and FQNEAQ (reference sequence). The CDR3 region has the DNA TGTGCCAGCAGCTTAGGACAGGTGAACACTGAAGCTTTCTTT. Encoded protein: CASSLGQVNTEAFF.

Only one count was recorded for this clone. CDR3 amino acids: CASSLGSVEQFF. For the CDR3, the DNA is TGTGCCAGCAGTTTAGGGTCAGTTGAGCAGTTCTTC. The chain joins TRBV28 to TRBJ2-1, with D unresolved. The CDR3 contains 12 residues. From germline, CDR1 is MDHEN and CDR2 SYDVKM. The V gene lost 2 bases and the J gene lost 9 bases, with 8 bases spanning the gap.

This sequence joins TRBV25-1 and TRBJ1-1; no firm D call. V gave up 0 bases and J gave up 1 base, with 12 bases separating them. CDR1 is MGHDK and CDR2 is SYGVNS in the germline V gene. The CDR3 covers 16 residues. CDR3 sequence (DNA): TGTGCCAGCAGTGAATACCGGGTGGGAGCGAACACTGAAGCTTTCTTT. This sequence encodes CASSEYRVGANTEAFF.

This clone is a singleton in its sample. The V and J genes are TRBV9 and TRBJ2-2, with TRBD1 matching over 8 bases. J gave up 5 bases and V 3 bases, and 9 bases lay outside the gene matches. The CDR3 extends over 16 amino acids. The germline CDR1 and CDR2 sequences are SGDLS and YYNGEE. CDR3 nucleotide sequence: TGTGCCAGCAGCGAAACCGGGACAGGTCGTACCGGGGAGCTGTTTTTT. Translating gives CASSETGTGRTGELFF. The full variable domain, completed using reference TRBV9 and TRBJ2-2, is DSGVTQTPKHLITATGQRVTLRCSPRSGDLSVYWYQQSLDQGLQFLIQYYNGEERAKGNILERFSAQQFPDLHSELNLSSLELGDSALYFCASSETGTGRTGELFFGEGSRLTVL.

V gene TRBV27 combines with J gene TRBJ2-3; TRBD1 might be the D (6 bases). There are 13 residues in the CDR3. Germline lookup yields CDR1 MNHEY and CDR2 SMNVEV (reference sequence). V shed 5 bases and J shed 3 bases, with 9 bases lying between them. The CDR3 DNA sequence: TGTGCCAGCAGTCTCGGACAGACAGATACGCAGTATTTT. Amino acid sequence: CASSLGQTDTQYF.

The chain carries TRBV2 and TRBJ1-2; 7 nucleotides agree with TRBD1. The CDR3 is made up of 14 amino acids. Losses at the gene ends were 6 bases for V and 0 bases for J; bases not matched to a gene: 4. Germline CDR1 is SNHLY and CDR2 is FYNNEI. CDR3 coding DNA: TGTGCCAGCAGGGTGGGACAGTCTAACTATGGCTACACCTTC. This gives the protein CASRVGQSNYGYTF. Filled out from reference TRBV2 and TRBJ1-2, the complete variable domain reads EPEVTQTPSHQVTQMGQEVILRCVPISNHLYFYWYRQILGQKVEFLVSFYNNEISEKSEIFDDQFSVERPDGSNFTLKIRSTKLEDSAMYFCASRVGQSNYGYTFGSGTRLTVV.

This clone turned up a few times. For the CDR3, the DNA is TGCGCCAGCAGCCAAGATCTTGCCGGGGAGCTGTTTTTT. This encodes CASSQDLAGELFF. V is TRBV4-1 and J is TRBJ2-2; no clear D. Trimming removed 0 bases from V and 6 bases from J, with 5 bases in between. The germline gives CDR1 MGHRA, CDR2 YSYEKL. The CDR3 runs to 13 residues.

For the CDR3, the DNA is TGTGCCAGCAGCTTGATGGGATATAGCAATCAGCCCCAGCATTTT. Its protein is CASSLMGYSNQPQHF. The chain joins TRBV7-8 to TRBJ1-5; D remains unclear. CDR3 length: 15 residues. The ends were cut back, 3 bases at V and 0 bases at J, with 9 bases in the middle. The V gene's germline CDR1 is SGHVS and CDR2 FQNEAQ.

This chain joins TRBV11-3 and TRBJ2-1, with D perhaps TRBD2 (6 bases). V was trimmed by 4 bases and J by 3 bases, leaving 16 bases between them. This CDR3 has 16 amino acids. The germline CDR1 and CDR2 sequences are SGHNT and YENEEA. CDR3 in amino acids: CASSSGGMGIYNEQFF. CDR3 DNA: TGTGCCAGCAGCTCCGGAGGGATGGGTATCTACAATGAGCAGTTCTTC.

This clone has a single count. The CDR3 DNA reads TGCGCCAGCAGCCAAGAGGGAACTAGCGGGGGCAACAATGAGCAGTTCTTC. Its translation is CASSQEGTSGGNNEQFF. The genes are TRBV4-3 and TRBJ2-1; the match to TRBD2 covers 11 bases. With 0 bases clipped from V and 5 bases from J, the junction kept 6 bases outside the gene matches. Germline values: CDR1 LGHNA, CDR2 YSLEER. The CDR3 loop spans 17 amino acids.

Only one count was recorded for this clone. The chain links TRBV27 to TRBJ1-2; 8 bases align to TRBD1. Germline V CDR1 and CDR2: MNHEY, SMNVEV (reference sequence). Unmatched junction bases numbered 4, after V lost 8 bases and J lost 2 bases. The CDR3 is 13 amino acids. CDR3 DNA sequence: TGTGCCAGCGCTACAGGGGGAAACTATGGCTACACCTTC. It encodes CASATGGNYGYTF.

The chain links TRBV7-9 to TRBJ2-2, with 10 nucleotides matching TRBD2. The V segment lost 6 bases and the J segment 2 bases; nucleotides outside the gene matches: 6. This CDR3 region has 16 residues. Germline loops: CDR1 SEHNR, CDR2 FQNEAQ (reference sequence). This chain's CDR3 is CASSPSGGYNTGELFF. The CDR3 nucleotides read TGTGCCAGCAGTCCTAGCGGGGGTTACAACACCGGGGAGCTGTTTTTT. Looking up the rest from reference TRBV7-9 and TRBJ2-2 gives the full variable domain: DTGVSQNPRHKITKRGQNVTFRCDPISEHNRLYWYRQTLGQGPEFLTYFQNEAQLEKSRLLSDRFSAERPKGSFSTLEIQRTEQGDSAMYLCASSPSGGYNTGELFFGEGSRLTVL.

This clone was observed a single time. V is TRBV6-5 and J is TRBJ2-7; D call uncertain. The V end was cut by 0 bases, the J end by 1 base, with 4 bases between. Germline values: CDR1 MNHEY, CDR2 SVGAGI. CDR3 length: 13 amino acids. The CDR3 protein is CASSYSGSYEQYF. The CDR3, as DNA: TGTGCCAGCAGTTACTCGGGATCCTACGAGCAGTACTTC.

This chain links TRBV27 with TRBJ1-1; possibly TRBD1 for D (5 bases). This CDR3 spans 12 amino acids. Germline V gene lookup returns CDR1 MNHEY and CDR2 SMNVEV (reference sequence). The germline V and J ends were trimmed by 3 bases and 6 bases, with 8 bases remaining between them. The CDR3 sequence is CASSFQGSEAFF. CDR3 sequence (DNA): TGTGCCAGCAGTTTTCAGGGATCTGAAGCTTTCTTT.

The chain links TRBV4-1 to TRBJ1-2; D is unresolved. Germline V gene data show CDR1 as MGHRA and CDR2 as YSYEKL. CDR3 length equals 15 residues. V lost 0 bases, J lost 5 bases, and 13 bases lay in between. CDR3 amino acids: CASSQDPRTEYGYTF. CDR3 in DNA: TGCGCCAGCAGCCAAGATCCGAGAACAGAGTATGGCTACACCTTC.